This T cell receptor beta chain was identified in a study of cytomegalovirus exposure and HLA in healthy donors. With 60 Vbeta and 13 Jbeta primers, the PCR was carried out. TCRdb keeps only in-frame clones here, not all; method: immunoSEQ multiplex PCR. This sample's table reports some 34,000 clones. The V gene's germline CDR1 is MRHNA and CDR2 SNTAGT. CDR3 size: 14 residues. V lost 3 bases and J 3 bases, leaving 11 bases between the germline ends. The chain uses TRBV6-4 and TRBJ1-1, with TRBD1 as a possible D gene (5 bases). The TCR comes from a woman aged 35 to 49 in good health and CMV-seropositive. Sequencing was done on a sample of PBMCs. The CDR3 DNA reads TGTGCCAGCAGTGAACGGCAGGGATACACTGAAGCTTTCTTT. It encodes CASSERQGYTEAFF.